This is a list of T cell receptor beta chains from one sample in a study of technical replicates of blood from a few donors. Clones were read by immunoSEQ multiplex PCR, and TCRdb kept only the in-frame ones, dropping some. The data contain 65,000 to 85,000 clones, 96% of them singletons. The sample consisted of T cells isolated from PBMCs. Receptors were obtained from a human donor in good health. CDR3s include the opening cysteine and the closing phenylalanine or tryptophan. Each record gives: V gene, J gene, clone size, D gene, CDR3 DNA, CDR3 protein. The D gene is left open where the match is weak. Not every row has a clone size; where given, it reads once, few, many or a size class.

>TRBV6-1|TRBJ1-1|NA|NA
TGTGCCAGCAGCCCTACGGACATAACGAACACTGAAGCTTTCTTT
CASSPTDITNTEAFF
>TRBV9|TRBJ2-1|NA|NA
TGTGCCAGCAGCGTGTCAGGTTCCATCTCCTACAATGAGCAGTTCTTC
CASSVSGSISYNEQFF
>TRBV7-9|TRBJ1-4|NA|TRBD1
TGTGCCAGCAGGACAGGGACAGTTAATGAAAAACTGTTTTTT
CASRTGTVNEKLFF
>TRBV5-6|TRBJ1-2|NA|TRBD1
TGTGCCAGCAGCACAGCAGGGGGCGCCGATGGCTACACCTTC
CASSTAGGADGYTF
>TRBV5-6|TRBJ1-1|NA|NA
TGTGCCAGCAGCTTTAAAGGGGGCACTGAAGCTTTCTTT
CASSFKGGTEAFF
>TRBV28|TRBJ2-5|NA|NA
TGTGCCAGCACCTCTGGGGAGGAGACCCAGTACTTC
CASTSGEETQYF
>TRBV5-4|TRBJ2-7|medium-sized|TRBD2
TGTGCCAGCAGCTTGGGAAGCGGGGGGGCCTACGAGCAGTACTTC
CASSLGSGGAYEQYF
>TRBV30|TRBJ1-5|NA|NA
TGTGCCTGGAGTCAGACCGGGATAAGGAATCAGCCCCAGCATTTT
CAWSQTGIRNQPQHF
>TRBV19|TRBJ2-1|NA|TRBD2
TGTGCCAGTAATACGGGGGGGCTATACAATGAGCAGTTCTTC
CASNTGGLYNEQFF
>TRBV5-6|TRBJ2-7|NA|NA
TGTGCCAGCAGCGGGCGGGGACTTTTCTACGAGCAGTACTTC
CASSGRGLFYEQYF
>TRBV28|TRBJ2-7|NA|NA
TGTGCCAGCAGGGAGAAGAGTTCCTACGAGCAGTACTTC
CASREKSSYEQYF
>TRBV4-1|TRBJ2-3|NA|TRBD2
TGCGCCAGCAGCCAAGGGGGGACTAGCGGGAGGACGGCGCAGTATTTT
CASSQGGTSGRTAQYF
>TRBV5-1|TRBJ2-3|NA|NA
TGCGCCAGTGGGGGCGGCACAGATACGCAGTATTTT
CASGGGTDTQYF
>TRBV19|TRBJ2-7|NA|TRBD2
TGTGCCAGTAGTAGCGGGGGGGCGGTAATTTACGAGCAGTACTTC
CASSSGGAVIYEQYF
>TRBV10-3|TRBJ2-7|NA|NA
TGTGCCATCAGTGTGCGAGACTCTCCCTACGAGCAGTACTTC
CAISVRDSPYEQYF
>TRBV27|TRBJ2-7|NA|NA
TGTGCCAGCAGTCCCGATGCGAGGCGGGACTCCTACGAGCAGTACTTC
CASSPDARRDSYEQYF
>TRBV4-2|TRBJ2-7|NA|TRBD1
TGTGCCAGCAGCATAAACTCAGGGGGCTCCTACGAGCAGTACTTC
CASSINSGGSYEQYF
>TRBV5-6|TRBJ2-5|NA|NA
TGTGCCAGCAGCTTGGGGGCAGGGTGGGAGACCCAGTACTTC
CASSLGAGWETQYF
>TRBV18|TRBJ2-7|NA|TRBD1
TGTGCCAGCTCACCATGGGACAGATCCTACTCCTACGAGCAGTACTTC
CASSPWDRSYSYEQYF
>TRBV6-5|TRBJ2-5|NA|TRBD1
TGTGCCAGCACCGACAGGGGGCAGGTAGAGACCCAGTACTTC
CASTDRGQVETQYF
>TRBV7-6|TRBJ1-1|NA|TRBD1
TGTGCCAGCAGCGCGTCACGGGACAGGGGGAACACTGAAGCTTTCTTT
CASSASRDRGNTEAFF
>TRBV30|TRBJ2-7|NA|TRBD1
TGTGCCTGGAGCTCGACAGGGATAGTTTACGAGCAGTACTTC
CAWSSTGIVYEQYF
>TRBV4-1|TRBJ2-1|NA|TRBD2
TGCGCCAGCAGCCAGACTAGCGGGGGCTACAATGAGCAGTTCTTC
CASSQTSGGYNEQFF
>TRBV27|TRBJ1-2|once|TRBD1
TGTGCCAGCAGTTTGGACAGGGGCTATGGCTACACCTTC
CASSLDRGYGYTF
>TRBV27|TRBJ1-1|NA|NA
TGTGCCAGCAGTTTATTTGAGGGCTACACTGAAGCTTTCTTT
CASSLFEGYTEAFF
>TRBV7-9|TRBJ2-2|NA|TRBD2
TGTGCCAGCAGTCCTCTTCCCGGGACTAGCGGGAGGACCGGGGAGCTGTTTTTT
CASSPLPGTSGRTGELFF
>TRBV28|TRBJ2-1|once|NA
TGTGCCAGCAGTTTAACCCTAGTTCGAGAGAGGGAGTTCTTC
CASSLTLVREREFF
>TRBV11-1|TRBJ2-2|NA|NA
TGTGCCAGCAGCTTAACAGTCAGCTTGGGTGTCACCGGGGAGCTGTTTTTT
CASSLTVSLGVTGELFF
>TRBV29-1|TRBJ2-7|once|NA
TGCAGCGTCTCTCCAGGGGTCGAGCAGTACTTC
CSVSPGVEQYF